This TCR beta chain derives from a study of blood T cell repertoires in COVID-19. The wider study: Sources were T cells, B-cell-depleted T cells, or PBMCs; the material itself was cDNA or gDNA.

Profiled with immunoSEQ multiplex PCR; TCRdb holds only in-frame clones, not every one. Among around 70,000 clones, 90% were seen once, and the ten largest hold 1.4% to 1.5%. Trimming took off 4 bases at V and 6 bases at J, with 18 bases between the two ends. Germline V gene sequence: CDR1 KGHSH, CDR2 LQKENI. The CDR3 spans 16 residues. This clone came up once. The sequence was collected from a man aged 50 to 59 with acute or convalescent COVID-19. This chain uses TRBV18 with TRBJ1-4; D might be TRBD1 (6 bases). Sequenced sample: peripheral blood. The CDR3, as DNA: TGTGCCAGCTCACTCAGGGGTCCCCTGACTGATGAAAAACTGTTTTTT. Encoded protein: CASSLRGPLTDEKLFF.